This T cell receptor beta chain was obtained from a study of cytomegalovirus exposure and HLA in healthy donors. Overall study findings and caveats: Most subjects had HLA-A and HLA-B alleles reportedly predicted accurately by TCR beta sequences. Information on immune exposure was restricted to one variable (CMV serostatus). DRB1 showed the most TCR associations and HLA-C the fewest in a later analysis, as rates varied by HLA locus. The study put some 150 TCR beta chains on its list as cytomegalovirus-associated.

Note on this clone: The antigen is undetermined.

The CDR3 sequence is 15 residues long. Germline values: CDR1 PRHDT, CDR2 FYEKMQ (reference sequence). Between the trimmed V and J ends, which lost 7 bases and 2 bases, there was a span of 16 bases. The PCR used 60 Vbeta and 13 Jbeta primers. Libraries were prepared by immunoSEQ multiplex PCR; TCRdb keeps only in-frame clonotypes and omits some of them. The sample has about 130,000 clones; under 85% are singletons. The gene calls are TRBV13 and TRBJ2-3; weak D call: TRBD2 (5 bases). The receptor was isolated from a woman in her forties in good health and CMV-seropositive. Sequenced input: PBMCs. The CDR3 region is CASTPTSLSTDTQYF. The DNA of the CDR3 is TGTGCCAGCACCCCTACTAGTTTGTCCACAGATACGCAGTATTTT.